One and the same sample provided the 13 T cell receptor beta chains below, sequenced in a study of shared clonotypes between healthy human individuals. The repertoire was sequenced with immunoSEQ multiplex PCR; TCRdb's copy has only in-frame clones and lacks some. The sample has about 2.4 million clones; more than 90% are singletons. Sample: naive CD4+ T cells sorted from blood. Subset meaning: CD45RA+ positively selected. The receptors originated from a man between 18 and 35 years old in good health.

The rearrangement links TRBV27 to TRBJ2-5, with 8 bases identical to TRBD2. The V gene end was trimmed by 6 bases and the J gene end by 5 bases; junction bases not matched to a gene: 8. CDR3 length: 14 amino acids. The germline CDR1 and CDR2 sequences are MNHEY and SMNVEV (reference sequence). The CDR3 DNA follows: TGTGCCAGCAGGAGAGCGGGAGCTCTTGAGACCCAGTACTTC. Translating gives CASRRAGALETQYF.

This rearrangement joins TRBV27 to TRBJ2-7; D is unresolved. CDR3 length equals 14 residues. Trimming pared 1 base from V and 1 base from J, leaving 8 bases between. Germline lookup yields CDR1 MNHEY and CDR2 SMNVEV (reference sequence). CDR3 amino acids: CASSLLDTSYEQYF. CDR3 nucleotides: TGTGCCAGCAGTTTATTAGACACATCCTACGAGCAGTACTTC.

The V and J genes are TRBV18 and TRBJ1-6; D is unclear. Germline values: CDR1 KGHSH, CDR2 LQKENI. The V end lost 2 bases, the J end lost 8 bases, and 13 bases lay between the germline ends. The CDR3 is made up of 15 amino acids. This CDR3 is CASSPGRESDSPLHF. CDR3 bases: TGTGCCAGCTCACCAGGGAGGGAATCGGATTCACCCCTCCACTTT.

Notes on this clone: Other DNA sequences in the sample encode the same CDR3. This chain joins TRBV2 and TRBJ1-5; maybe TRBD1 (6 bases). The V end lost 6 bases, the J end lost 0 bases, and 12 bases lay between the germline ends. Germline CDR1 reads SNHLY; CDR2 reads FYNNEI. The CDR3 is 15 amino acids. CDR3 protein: CASSEGGDSNQPQHF. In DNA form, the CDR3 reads TGTGCCAGCAGCGAGGGGGGAGATAGCAATCAGCCCCAGCATTTT.

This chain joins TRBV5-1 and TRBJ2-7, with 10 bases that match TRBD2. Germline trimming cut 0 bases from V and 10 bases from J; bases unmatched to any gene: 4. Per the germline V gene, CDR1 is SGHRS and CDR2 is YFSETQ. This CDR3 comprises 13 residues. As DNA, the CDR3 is TGCGCCAGCAGCTTGGGTACTAGCGGGGTTCAGTACTTC. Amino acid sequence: CASSLGTSGVQYF.

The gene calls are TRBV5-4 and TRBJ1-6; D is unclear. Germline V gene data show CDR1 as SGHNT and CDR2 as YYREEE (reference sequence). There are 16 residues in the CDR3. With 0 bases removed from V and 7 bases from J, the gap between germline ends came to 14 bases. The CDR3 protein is CASSLAGQSWNSPLHF. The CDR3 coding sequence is TGTGCCAGCAGCTTGGCCGGGCAGTCATGGAATTCACCCCTCCACTTT.

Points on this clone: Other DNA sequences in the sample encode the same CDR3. The CDR3 DNA reads as TGTGCCTGGAGTGTCCACCACGAGCAGTACTTC. It codes for CAWSVHHEQYF. The rearrangement uses TRBV30 and TRBJ2-7; D gene ambiguous. This CDR3 has 11 residues. Trimming shortened V by 0 bases and J by 5 bases, and 5 bases separated the two germline ends. From germline, CDR1 is GTSNPN and CDR2 SVGIG (reference sequence).

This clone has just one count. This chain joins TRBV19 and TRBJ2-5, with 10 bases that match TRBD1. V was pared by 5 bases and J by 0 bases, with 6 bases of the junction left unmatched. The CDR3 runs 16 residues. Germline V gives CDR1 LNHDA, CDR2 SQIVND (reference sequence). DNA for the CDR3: TGTGCCAGTAGTGCCCGGGACAGGGGCTACCAAGAGACCCAGTACTTC. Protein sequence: CASSARDRGYQETQYF.

The CDR3 DNA reads TGTGCCAGCAGTAACGAGGCGGGGGCTAATGAAAAACTGTTTTTT. It codes for CASSNEAGANEKLFF. The chain links TRBV6-1 to TRBJ1-4; D is perhaps TRBD1 (5 bases). The V gene's germline CDR1 is MNHNS and CDR2 SASEGT. Trimming cost V 5 bases and J 3 bases, with 13 bases left between them. This CDR3 has 15 amino acids.

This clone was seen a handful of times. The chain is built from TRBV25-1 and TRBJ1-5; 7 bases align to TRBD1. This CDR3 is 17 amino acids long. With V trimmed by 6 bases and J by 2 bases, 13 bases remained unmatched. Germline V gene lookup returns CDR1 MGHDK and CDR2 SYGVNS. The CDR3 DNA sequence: TGTGCCAGCAGCAAGGGCCCACAGGGGCTGGGCAATCAGCCCCAGCATTTT. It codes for CASSKGPQGLGNQPQHF.

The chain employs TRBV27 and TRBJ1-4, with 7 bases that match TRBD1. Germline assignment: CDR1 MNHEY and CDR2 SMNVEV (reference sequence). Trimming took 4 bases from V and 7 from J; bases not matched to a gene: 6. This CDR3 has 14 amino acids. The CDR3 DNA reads TGTGCCAGCAGTTCCTGGACAGGCGGTGAAAAACTGTTTTTT. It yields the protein CASSSWTGGEKLFF.

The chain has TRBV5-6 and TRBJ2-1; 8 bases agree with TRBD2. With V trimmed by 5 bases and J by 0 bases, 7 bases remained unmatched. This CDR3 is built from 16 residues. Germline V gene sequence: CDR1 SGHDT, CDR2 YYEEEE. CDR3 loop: CASRYIAGSSYNEQFF. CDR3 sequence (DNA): TGTGCCAGCAGATATATAGCGGGGAGCTCCTACAATGAGCAGTTCTTC.

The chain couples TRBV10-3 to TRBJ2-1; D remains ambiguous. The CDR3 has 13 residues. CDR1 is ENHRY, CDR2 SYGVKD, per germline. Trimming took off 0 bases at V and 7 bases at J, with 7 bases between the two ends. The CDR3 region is CAISESIENEQFF. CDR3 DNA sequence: TGTGCCATCAGTGAGTCCATAGAAAATGAGCAGTTCTTC.